This TCR beta chain was sequenced for a study of PD-1 blockade in classical Hodgkin lymphoma. The CDR3 covers 15 residues. V gave up 1 base and J gave up 5 bases; unmatched junction bases: 6. Per germline, CDR1 SGHAT and CDR2 FQNNGV. Sequenced by immunoSEQ multiplex PCR; TCRdb stores in-frame clones only, minus some. The sample has 25,000 to 35,000 clones; around four fifths are singletons. Time point reported: cycle 4 day 1 (C4D1), after 6 weeks of nivolumab. The patients all showed relapse after autologous stem cell transplantation, while their brentuximab vedotin exposure varied. Thawed PBMCs were the source of CD4+ T cells, purified by magnetic negative selection.

This chain uses TRBV11-2 with TRBJ1-1, with 8 bases fitting TRBD1. This receptor was taken from a human donor with classical Hodgkin lymphoma. The material was CD4+ T cells from blood, obtained before the fourth cycle of nivolumab. In nucleotides, the CDR3 is TGTGCCAGCAGCTTAGCAACAGGGGGAAGAACTGAAGCTTTCTTT. This encodes CASSLATGGRTEAFF.